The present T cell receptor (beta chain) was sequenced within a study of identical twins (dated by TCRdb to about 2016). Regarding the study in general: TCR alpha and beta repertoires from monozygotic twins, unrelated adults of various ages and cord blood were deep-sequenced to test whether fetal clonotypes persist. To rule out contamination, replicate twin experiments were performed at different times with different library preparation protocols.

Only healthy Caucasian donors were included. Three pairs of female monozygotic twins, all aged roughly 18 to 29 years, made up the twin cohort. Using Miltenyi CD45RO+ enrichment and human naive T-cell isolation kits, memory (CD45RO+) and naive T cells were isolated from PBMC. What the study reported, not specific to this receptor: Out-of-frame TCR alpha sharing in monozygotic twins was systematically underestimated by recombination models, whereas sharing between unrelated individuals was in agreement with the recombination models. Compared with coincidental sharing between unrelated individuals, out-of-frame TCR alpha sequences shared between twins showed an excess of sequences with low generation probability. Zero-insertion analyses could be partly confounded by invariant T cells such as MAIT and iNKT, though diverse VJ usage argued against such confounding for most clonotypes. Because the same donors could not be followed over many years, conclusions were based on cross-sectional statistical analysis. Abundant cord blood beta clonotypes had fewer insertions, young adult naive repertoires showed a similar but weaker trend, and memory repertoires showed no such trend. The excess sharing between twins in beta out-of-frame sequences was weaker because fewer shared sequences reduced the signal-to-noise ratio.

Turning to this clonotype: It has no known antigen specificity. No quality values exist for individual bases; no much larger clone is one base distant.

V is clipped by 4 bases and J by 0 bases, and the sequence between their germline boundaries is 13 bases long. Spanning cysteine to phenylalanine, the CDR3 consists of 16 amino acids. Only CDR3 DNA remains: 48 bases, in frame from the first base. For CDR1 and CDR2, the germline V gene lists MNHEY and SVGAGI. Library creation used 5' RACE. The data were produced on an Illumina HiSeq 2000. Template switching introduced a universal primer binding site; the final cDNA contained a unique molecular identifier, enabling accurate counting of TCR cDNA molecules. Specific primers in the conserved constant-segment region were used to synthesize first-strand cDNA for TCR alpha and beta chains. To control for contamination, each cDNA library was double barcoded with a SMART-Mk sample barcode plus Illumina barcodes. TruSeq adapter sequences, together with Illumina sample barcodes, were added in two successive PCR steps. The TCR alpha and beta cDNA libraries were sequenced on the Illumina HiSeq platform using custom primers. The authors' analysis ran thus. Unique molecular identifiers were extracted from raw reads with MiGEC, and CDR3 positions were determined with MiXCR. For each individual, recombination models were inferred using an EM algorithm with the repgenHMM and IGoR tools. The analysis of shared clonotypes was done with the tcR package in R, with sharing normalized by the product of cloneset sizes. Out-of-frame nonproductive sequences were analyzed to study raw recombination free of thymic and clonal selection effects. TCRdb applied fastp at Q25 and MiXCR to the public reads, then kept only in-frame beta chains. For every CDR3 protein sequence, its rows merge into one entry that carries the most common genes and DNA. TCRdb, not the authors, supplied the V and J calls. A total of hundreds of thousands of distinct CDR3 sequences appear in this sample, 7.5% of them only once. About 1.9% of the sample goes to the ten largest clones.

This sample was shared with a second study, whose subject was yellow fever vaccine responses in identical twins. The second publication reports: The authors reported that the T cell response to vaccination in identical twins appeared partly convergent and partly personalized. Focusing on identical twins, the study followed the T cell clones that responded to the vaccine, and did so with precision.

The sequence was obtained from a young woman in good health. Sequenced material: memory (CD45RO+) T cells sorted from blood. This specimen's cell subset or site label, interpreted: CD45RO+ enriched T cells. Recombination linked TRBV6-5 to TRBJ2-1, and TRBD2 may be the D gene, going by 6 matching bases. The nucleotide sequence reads TGTGCCAGCAGTTTCCTAGCGCTAAGCTCCTACAATGAGCAGTTCTTC. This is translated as CASSFLALSSYNEQFF.